What follows is one T cell receptor (beta chain) and its context. Other DNA sequences in the same sample also yield this CDR3. These data originate in a study of blood T cell repertoires in COVID-19. V was shortened by 1 base and J by 4 bases, with 7 bases between the two germline ends. This CDR3 is 14 amino acids long. Germline loops: CDR1 SGHVS, CDR2 FNYEAQ. Authors' data handling: Amplification from reference gene primers served as the basis for estimated nucleated cell counts. The repertoire was sequenced with immunoSEQ multiplex PCR; TCRdb's copy has only in-frame clones and lacks some. Clonal size and the V and J genes are those of that table, whereas D and trimming came from the DNA. This sample has 120,000 or so clones, with roughly 82% found just once.

Input material: peripheral blood. The chain carries TRBV7-6 and TRBJ1-4; tentatively, D is TRBD1 (5 bases). The receptor was derived from a human donor in a cohort sampled during active COVID-19. CDR3 coding DNA: TGTGCCAGCAGCTTAGGGCAGGGTAATGAAAAACTGTTTTTT. This translates into CASSLGQGNEKLFF.